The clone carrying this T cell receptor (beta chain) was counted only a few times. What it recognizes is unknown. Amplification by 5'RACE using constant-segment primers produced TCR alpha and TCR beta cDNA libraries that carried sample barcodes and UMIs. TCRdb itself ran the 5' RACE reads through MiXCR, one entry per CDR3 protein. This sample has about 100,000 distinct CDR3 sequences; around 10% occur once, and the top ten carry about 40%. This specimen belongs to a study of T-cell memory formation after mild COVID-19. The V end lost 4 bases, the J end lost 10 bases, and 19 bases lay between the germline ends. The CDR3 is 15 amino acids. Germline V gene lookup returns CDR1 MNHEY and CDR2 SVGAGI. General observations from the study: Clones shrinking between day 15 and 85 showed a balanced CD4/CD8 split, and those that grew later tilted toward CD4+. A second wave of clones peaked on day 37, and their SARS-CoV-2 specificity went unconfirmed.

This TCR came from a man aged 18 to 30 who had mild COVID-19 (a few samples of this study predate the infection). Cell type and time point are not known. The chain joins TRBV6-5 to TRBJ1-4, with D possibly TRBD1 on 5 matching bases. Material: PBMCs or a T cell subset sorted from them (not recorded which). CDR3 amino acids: CASSSHRTRSGKLFF. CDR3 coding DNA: TGTGCCAGCAGTTCACATAGGACACGCTCGGGAAAACTGTTTTTT.